This TCR beta chain was identified during a study of PD-L1 blockade in urothelial cancer. About the study: Blood gave a median about 140,000 T cells. Overall study findings and caveats: Durable benefit was linked to greater 3-week expansion of tumor-associated blood clones.

Patients had locally advanced or metastatic urothelial carcinoma. Details on this clone: Its antigen is unidentified.

CDR1 is SEHNR, CDR2 FQNEAQ, per germline (reference sequence). The trim removed 5 bases at V and 4 bases at J, leaving 1 base unmatched. This CDR3 is built from 12 residues. Each PCR reaction had synthetic TCR analog templates spiked into it. Assay: immunoSEQ multiplex PCR; the TCRdb copy retains only in-frame clones and omits some. There are some 45,000 clones in the sample; approximately 89% occur only once, and around 3.9% lies in the top ten. This material consisted of PBMCs, taken around atezolizumab (anti-PD-L1) treatment. This rearrangement joins TRBV7-9 to TRBJ2-5; TRBD1 matches 7 bases. The origin of this receptor is a man older than 75 with urothelial cancer. The CDR3 DNA is TGTGCCAGCAGCCGACAGGGAGAGACCCAGTACTTC. It specifies CASSRQGETQYF. Combining the CDR3 with reference TRBV7-9 and TRBJ2-5 gives the whole variable domain DTGVSQNPRHKITKRGQNVTFRCDPISEHNRLYWYRQTLGQGPEFLTYFQNEAQLEKSRLLSDRFSAERPKGSFSTLEIQRTEQGDSAMYLCASSRQGETQYFGPGTRLLVL.